This T cell receptor beta chain was sequenced during a study of blood T cells in healthy people across ages. The study, taken as a whole, reports: Lack of knowledge of donor CMV status possibly confounded expanded clonotype changes. Diversity figures based on one million T cells were deemed too low.

A minimum of 6 micrograms of total RNA was extracted per sample. Combining a sample-barcoded 5' primer with a J-beta primer mix, a second PCR ran for 7 to 11 cycles. The authors tagged each cDNA molecule using a template-switch adaptor with 12 random nucleotides. TCRdb reprocessed the 5' RACE reads via MiXCR and lists one record per CDR3 protein. The sample holds hundreds of thousands of distinct CDR3 sequences, roughly 31% seen once. Only a few counts were recorded for this clonotype. Its antigen is as yet unknown. The V gene's germline CDR1 is LNHDA and CDR2 SQIVND (reference sequence). This CDR3 has 15 residues. The V segment lost 4 bases and the J segment 1 base; nucleotides outside the gene matches: 5.

The chain is built from TRBV19 and TRBJ2-3; 7 positions agree with TRBD1. The sequenced material came from blood. This sequence was found in a woman aged 80 or over in good health. The CDR3 DNA sequence: TGTGCCAGTAGTACAGTGACAGGGCGCACAGATACGCAGTATTTT. This gives the protein CASSTVTGRTDTQYF.